The 5 T cell receptor beta chains in this list originate from one sample, sequenced in a study of cytomegalovirus exposure and HLA in healthy donors. 60 Vbeta and 13 Jbeta primers were used in PCR. Produced via immunoSEQ multiplex PCR; TCRdb's table is partial and in-frame only. Altogether some 120,000 clones are present, over 8.5% being singletons, with the ten largest covering 5.5% to 7.5%. Sequenced input: PBMCs. Every receptor here comes from a middle-aged woman in good health and CMV-seropositive.

This clone was observed a handful of times. CDR3: CASSPDSEGLPQHF. In DNA, the CDR3 is TGCGCCAGCAGCCCGGACAGTGAAGGTCTGCCCCAGCATTTT. The gene calls are TRBV5-1 and TRBJ1-5; the D gene is possibly TRBD1 (6 bases). Germline-derived CDR1 and CDR2 are SGHRS and YFSETQ. This CDR3 region has 14 residues. V shed 4 bases and J shed 9 bases, with 17 bases lying between them. The full variable domain, with the rest looked up from reference TRBV5-1 and TRBJ1-5, is KAGVTQTPRYLIKTRGQQVTLSCSPISGHRSVSWYQQTPGQGLQFLFEYFSETQRNKGNFPGRFSGRQFSNSRSEMNVSTLELGDSALYLCASSPDSEGLPQHFGDGTRLSIL.

This rearrangement joins TRBV6-1 to TRBJ2-7; D not resolved. Germline lookup yields CDR1 MNHNS and CDR2 SASEGT. The CDR3 extends over 14 amino acids. V lost 1 base, J lost 0 bases, and 7 bases lay in between. This CDR3 is CASSEGRSSYEQYF. As DNA, the CDR3 is TGTGCCAGCAGTGAAGGACGGAGCTCCTACGAGCAGTACTTC.

There are a few counts of this clone. The chain employs TRBV7-7 and TRBJ2-3; TRBD1 agrees at 8 bases. The V and J ends lost 5 bases and 4 bases, in that order; junction bases with no gene match: 5. Germline values: CDR1 SSHAT, CDR2 FNYEAQ (reference sequence). This CDR3 is built from 14 residues. The CDR3 region is CASSRGQGSDTQYF. The DNA for the CDR3 is TGTGCCAGCAGCCGCGGACAGGGTTCAGATACGCAGTATTTT.

This clone came up a few times. The CDR3 sequence: CASSRDRGIDTQYF. The CDR3 DNA reads as TGTGCCAGCAGCCGGGACAGGGGTATAGATACGCAGTATTTT. The gene calls are TRBV5-4 and TRBJ2-3; TRBD1 matches 10 bases. The germline V gene has CDR1 SGHNT and CDR2 YYREEE (reference sequence). The CDR3 totals 14 residues. V lost 4 bases and J lost 5; bases outside the gene matches: 4.

This clone was recorded many times. This chain uses TRBV6-1 with TRBJ1-5; TRBD1 matches at 7 bases. The V segment lost 3 bases and the J segment 4 bases; nucleotides outside the gene matches: 3. Germline assignment: CDR1 MNHNS and CDR2 SASEGT. This CDR3 region has 14 residues. CDR3 nucleotides: TGTGCCAGCAGTGAGGGGACAGAAAATCAGCCCCAGCATTTT. It encodes CASSEGTENQPQHF.